One and the same sample provided the 31 T cell receptor beta chains below, sequenced in a study of blood T cell repertoires in COVID-19 (dated by TCRdb to the early 2020s). To prepare the library, the immunoSEQ multiplex PCR assay was applied. TCRdb limited this immuneACCESS table to in-frame rearrangements with V and J called. A share of clones is missing; checked studies link under half to unresolved V genes, and the rest is unexplained. For this sample the table gives a few hundred thousand clones, of which around nine tenths were detected only once. The top ten clonotypes cover 1.4% to 1.5% of the sample. The specimen was PBMCs or T cells enriched from blood (not recorded which). Receptors originate from a young woman who had been exposed to COVID-19.

This clone was observed a few times. The chain joins TRBV18 to TRBJ1-4, with TRBD1 identical over 7 bases. This CDR3 is 17 amino acids long. Per the germline V gene, CDR1 is KGHSH and CDR2 is LQKENI. J lost 1 base, V lost 5 bases, and 10 bases had no gene match. CDR3 sequence (DNA): TGTGCCAGCTCAAGGACGACAGGGCCTGGAACTAATGAAAAACTGTTTTTT. This sequence encodes CASSRTTGPGTNEKLFF. Full variable domain (remainder filled in from reference TRBV18 and TRBJ1-4): NAGVMQNPRHLVRRRGQEARLRCSPMKGHSHVYWYRQLPEEGLKFMVYLQKENIIDESGMPKERFSAEFPKEGPSILRIQQVVRGDSAAYFCASSRTTGPGTNEKLFFGSGTQLSVL.

Note on this clone: Other DNA sequences of this sample code for an identical CDR3. The J gene is TRBJ2-2, the V gene TRBV6-4, with no clear D. The V gene's germline CDR1 is MRHNA and CDR2 SNTAGT. Trimming left V 2 bases short and J 8 bases short, with 9 bases between. This CDR3 is 13 amino acids long. CDR3 protein: CASSDGLTGELFF. In nucleotides, the CDR3 is TGTGCCAGCAGTGACGGGCTTACGGGGGAGCTGTTTTTT.

V and J are TRBV5-8 and TRBJ2-3, with a possible D match to TRBD2 (5 bases). V was shortened by 0 bases and J by 8 bases, with 10 bases between the two germline ends. This CDR3 contains 13 residues. The germline gives CDR1 SGHTS, CDR2 YDEGEE. For the CDR3, the DNA is TGTGCCAGCAGCTTGGCTCCCCGGGGTACGCAGTATTTT. It encodes CASSLAPRGTQYF.

This chain uses TRBV18 with TRBJ1-2; 7 nucleotides match TRBD1. The germline gives CDR1 KGHSH, CDR2 LQKENI. The CDR3 is made up of 13 amino acids. Germline trimming cut 5 bases from V and 8 bases from J; bases unmatched to any gene: 8. CDR3 loop: CASSADRTWGYTF. For the CDR3, the DNA is TGTGCCAGCTCAGCGGACAGGACCTGGGGCTACACCTTC.

V is TRBV6-5 and J is TRBJ2-1; 10 nucleotides agree with TRBD2. The CDR3 length is 16 residues. Germline CDR1 is MNHEY and CDR2 is SVGAGI. With V trimmed by 2 bases and J by 8 bases, 9 bases remained unmatched. Here the CDR3 DNA reads TGTGCCAGCAGTTACACGCCGGGACTAGCGTTCTATGAGCAGTTCTTC. It yields the protein CASSYTPGLAFYEQFF.

The V call is TRBV6-6, the J call TRBJ1-5, with D maybe TRBD1 (6 bases). Per the germline V gene, CDR1 is MNHNY and CDR2 is SVGAGI (reference sequence). V lost 8 bases to trimming and J lost 4 bases, with 18 bases between them. There are 15 residues in the CDR3. CDR3 amino acids: CASQTPTGINQPQHF. CDR3 DNA: TGTGCCAGCCAAACGCCCACAGGGATAAATCAGCCCCAGCATTTT.

The V gene is TRBV5-1, the J gene TRBJ1-1; 7 nucleotides line up with TRBD1. The trim removed 4 bases at V and 3 bases at J, leaving 3 bases unmatched. The CDR3 runs 13 residues. CDR1 is SGHRS and CDR2 is YFSETQ in the germline V gene. This CDR3 reads CASSPTGDTEAFF. CDR3 DNA: TGCGCCAGCAGCCCTACAGGGGACACTGAAGCTTTCTTT.

The rearrangement joins TRBV28 to TRBJ1-5; 7 bases match TRBD1. J gave up 5 bases and V 8 bases, and 6 bases lay outside the gene matches. Germline CDR1 reads MDHEN; CDR2 reads SYDVKM. CDR3 length: 13 amino acids. In nucleotides, the CDR3 is TGTGCCAGCCGAGACAGGGAGTATCAGCCCCAGCATTTT. Amino acid sequence: CASRDREYQPQHF.

In regard to this clone: One end of the junction is discordant with germline, which a read error may explain. This chain links TRBV29-1 with TRBJ2-7, with TRBD1 matching over 9 bases. CDR3 size: 12 residues. Germline V CDR1 and CDR2: SQVTM, ANQGSEA. In nucleotides, the CDR3 is TGCAGCGTCGAAGGACAGGGGACCGAGCAGTACTTC. Its protein product is CSVEGQGTEQYF.

V and J are TRBV19 and TRBJ2-7; 9 bases fit TRBD1. Germline CDR1 is LNHDA and CDR2 is SQIVND (reference sequence). The CDR3 spans 15 residues. V trimming: 5 bases; J trimming: 6 bases; junction bases outside the gene matches: 11. The CDR3 here is CASSLQQGAMGEQYF. In nucleotides, the CDR3 is TGTGCCAGTAGTCTCCAACAGGGGGCTATGGGCGAGCAGTACTTC.

The chain joins TRBV6-5 to TRBJ2-7, with TRBD2 matching 8 bases. This CDR3 is 14 amino acids long. J gave up 8 bases and V 2 bases, and 8 bases lay outside the gene matches. Per the germline V gene, CDR1 is MNHEY and CDR2 is SVGAGI. The CDR3 loop is CASSYEPRTSKQYF. The CDR3 DNA follows: TGTGCCAGCAGTTACGAACCTCGGACTAGCAAGCAGTACTTC.

The chain is built from TRBV11-2 and TRBJ1-2; D unclear. Germline-derived CDR1 and CDR2 are SGHAT and FQNNGV. The V gene lost 2 bases and the J gene lost 9 bases, with 13 bases spanning the gap. This CDR3 is built from 13 residues. Here the CDR3 reads CASSLQGSGSYTF. As DNA, the CDR3 is TGTGCCAGCAGCTTACAAGGATCCGGGAGCTACACCTTC. The full variable domain, rest sourced from reference TRBV11-2 and TRBJ1-2, is EAGVAQSPRYKIIEKRQSVAFWCNPISGHATLYWYQQILGQGPKLLIQFQNNGVVDDSQLPKDRFSAERLKGVDSTLKIQPAKLEDSAVYLCASSLQGSGSYTFGSGTRLTVV.

This clone was recorded a few times. This chain connects TRBV9 to TRBJ1-5; a weak D match, TRBD1 (5 bases). The CDR3 totals 15 residues. Germline loops: CDR1 SGDLS, CDR2 YYNGEE. The germline V and J ends were trimmed by 4 bases and 5 bases, with 16 bases remaining between them. The CDR3 nucleotides read TGTGCCAGCAGCCCTTGGGACTCCTTAGATCAGCCCCAGCATTTT. Amino acids: CASSPWDSLDQPQHF.

Concerning this clone itself: A much more abundant neighbour one base away suggests this may be a read error. This sample includes further DNA sequences coding for the same CDR3. The rearrangement joins TRBV27 to TRBJ2-3, with 8 bases matching TRBD1. The CDR3 is 12 residues long. V shed 8 bases and J 3 bases; nucleotides not matched to a gene: 1. The germline V gene has CDR1 MNHEY and CDR2 SMNVEV (reference sequence). In DNA form, the CDR3 reads TGTGCCAGCGGGACAGGTACAGATACGCAGTATTTT. Protein: CASGTGTDTQYF.

This chain connects TRBV7-2 to TRBJ2-7, with a possible D match to TRBD1 (5 bases). Germline loops: CDR1 SGHTA, CDR2 FQGNSA. This CDR3 region has 13 residues. The V gene lost 2 bases and the J gene lost 3 bases, with 8 bases spanning the gap. CDR3 coding DNA: TGTGCCAGCAGCTTACTGGGGCTCTACGAGCAGTACTTC. Translation gives CASSLLGLYEQYF.

The DNA of the CDR3 is TGTGCCAGCAGCAACGGTAAGGGGCCCTCGGGCCAGCCCCAGCATTTT. Protein: CASSNGKGPSGQPQHF. The chain joins TRBV21-1 to TRBJ1-5; TRBD1 reflects the table's D call only, with no check against the DNA. TRBV21-1 is assigned pseudogene status. The CDR3 has 16 residues.

The chain has TRBV6-1 and TRBJ2-7, with TRBD2 matching 12 bases. Trimming took 1 base from V and 9 from J; bases not matched to a gene: 7. The CDR3 is 15 residues long. The germline CDR1 and CDR2 sequences are MNHNS and SASEGT. The CDR3 is CASSEVRLAGGLQYF. As DNA, the CDR3 is TGTGCCAGCAGTGAAGTTCGGCTAGCGGGAGGGCTGCAGTACTTC.

This clone has only a few counts. The rearrangement uses TRBV14 and TRBJ2-5; perhaps TRBD2 as D (6 bases). This CDR3 contains 15 residues. CDR1 and CDR2 from the germline V gene are SGHDN and FVKESK. The V and J ends lost 1 base and 7 bases respectively, with 16 bases between them. The CDR3 reads CASSQVGGGLGTQYF. Written as DNA, the CDR3 is TGTGCCAGCAGCCAAGTTGGTGGGGGACTTGGGACCCAGTACTTC.

This chain connects TRBV6-2 or TRBV6-3 to TRBJ2-1; 7 bases are shared with TRBD2. The CDR3 has 15 residues. V shed 0 bases, J shed 9 bases, and the junction held 8 bases outside the gene matches. Germline lookup yields CDR1 MNHEY and CDR2 SVGEGT. The CDR3 DNA reads as TGTGCCAGCAGTTACTCGCAAGCTAGCGGAAGTGAGCAGTTCTTC. It translates to CASSYSQASGSEQFF.

This chain uses TRBV6-5 with TRBJ1-2; TRBD1 agrees at 7 bases. CDR1 and CDR2 from the germline V gene are MNHEY and SVGAGI. V gave up 6 bases and J gave up 4 bases; unmatched junction bases: 8. CDR3 size: 14 residues. The chain's CDR3 is CASRWDRSPYGYTF. The CDR3 bases are TGTGCCAGCAGATGGGACAGATCTCCCTATGGCTACACCTTC.

The chain combines TRBV7-2 with TRBJ2-1, with D maybe TRBD2 (6 bases). The CDR3 loop spans 18 amino acids. V lost 1 base, J lost 0 bases, and 16 bases lay in between. CDR1 and CDR2 from the germline V gene are SGHTA and FQGNSA. CDR3 protein: CASSLDWGGTSSYNEQFF. Here the CDR3 DNA reads TGTGCCAGCAGCTTAGATTGGGGCGGGACGAGCTCCTACAATGAGCAGTTCTTC. The variable domain in full, with the rest retrieved from reference TRBV7-2 and TRBJ2-1, is GAGVSQSPSNKVTEKGKDVELRCDPISGHTALYWYRQSLGQGLEFLIYFQGNSAPDKSGLPSDRFSAERTGGSVSTLTIQRTQQEDSAVYLCASSLDWGGTSSYNEQFFGPGTRLTVL.

V is TRBV4-3 and J is TRBJ2-5; no clear D. Between the trimmed V and J ends, which lost 4 bases and 2 bases, there was a span of 2 bases. CDR1 is LGHNA and CDR2 is YSLEER in the germline V gene. This CDR3 region has 11 residues. The CDR3 nucleotides read TGCGCCAGCAGCCCTCAAGAGACCCAGTACTTC. Its protein is CASSPQETQYF.

This clone appeared a few times. The rearrangement joins TRBV28 to TRBJ1-6; D is perhaps TRBD1 (6 bases). CDR3 length: 14 amino acids. The ends were cut back, 3 bases at V and 6 bases at J, with 9 bases in the middle. CDR1 MDHEN and CDR2 SYDVKM come from the germline V gene. CDR3 DNA sequence: TGTGCCAGCAGTTTGGGGGCGCTTAATTCACCCCTCCACTTT. Its protein is CASSLGALNSPLHF.

This sequence joins TRBV6-5 and TRBJ2-7; a weak D match, TRBD1 (5 bases). Trimming cost V 2 bases and J 4 bases, with 15 bases left between them. CDR1 and CDR2 from the germline V gene are MNHEY and SVGAGI. The CDR3 runs 15 residues. CDR3 nucleotide sequence: TGTGCCAGCAGTTACAAACAGTTGGCAGGGTACGAGCAGTACTTC. Its protein is CASSYKQLAGYEQYF.

This chain connects TRBV9 to TRBJ2-5, with 11 bases aligning to TRBD1. Germline lookup yields CDR1 SGDLS and CDR2 YYNGEE. The trim removed 0 bases at V and 2 bases at J, leaving 9 bases unmatched. The CDR3 extends over 18 amino acids. For the CDR3, the DNA is TGTGCCAGCAGCGTAGGGGGACAGGGGGGACCTCAACAAGAGACCCAGTACTTC. Amino acid sequence: CASSVGGQGGPQQETQYF. Variable domain in full (rest from reference TRBV9 and TRBJ2-5): DSGVTQTPKHLITATGQRVTLRCSPRSGDLSVYWYQQSLDQGLQFLIQYYNGEERAKGNILERFSAQQFPDLHSELNLSSLELGDSALYFCASSVGGQGGPQQETQYFGPGTRLLVL.

This clone showed up just a few times. The gene calls are TRBV5-1 and TRBJ1-2, with 7 bases identical to TRBD1. The CDR3 totals 15 residues. Germline CDR1 SGHRS, CDR2 YFSETQ. The V gene end was trimmed by 2 bases and the J gene end by 8 bases; junction bases not matched to a gene: 12. This chain's CDR3 is CASSLGGGVVEGYTF. In DNA, the CDR3 is TGCGCCAGCAGCTTAGGAGGGGGCGTTGTGGAAGGCTACACCTTC.

The chain recombines TRBV15 with TRBJ2-7, with D possibly matching TRBD2 (6 bases). Germline V gene data show CDR1 as LNHNV and CDR2 as YYDKDF (reference sequence). CDR3 length equals 13 residues. With 0 bases removed from V and 10 bases from J, the gap between germline ends came to 13 bases. The CDR3 protein is CATSRDRREVQYF. In DNA form, the CDR3 reads TGTGCCACCAGCAGAGATCGTAGGGAGGTCCAGTACTTC. Looking up the rest from reference TRBV15 and TRBJ2-7 gives the full variable domain: DAMVIQNPRYQVTQFGKPVTLSCSQTLNHNVMYWYQQKSSQAPKLLFHYYDKDFNNEADTPDNFQSRRPNTSFCFLDIRSPGLGDTAMYLCATSRDRREVQYFGPGTRLTVT.

The table lists this clone with a count of one. V and J are TRBV6-5 and TRBJ1-4; 8 bases match TRBD1. The germline gives CDR1 MNHEY, CDR2 SVGAGI. V lost 6 bases to trimming and J lost 7 bases; unmatched junction nucleotides: 4. The CDR3 covers 13 residues. For the CDR3, the DNA is TGTGCCAGCAGGTGGACAGGGTTTGAAAAACTGTTTTTT. Translated: CASRWTGFEKLFF.

The chain recombines TRBV28 with TRBJ2-7; D may be TRBD2 (5 bases). The V and J ends lost 6 bases and 3 bases respectively, with 6 bases between them. From germline, CDR1 is MDHEN and CDR2 SYDVKM. This CDR3 has 11 residues. The CDR3 region has the DNA TGTGCCAGCAGGGAGGACTACGAGCAGTACTTC. This encodes CASREDYEQYF. The variable domain in full, completed from reference TRBV28 and TRBJ2-7, reads DVKVTQSSRYLVKRTGEKVFLECVQDMDHENMFWYRQDPGLGLRLIYFSYDVKMKEKGDIPEGYSVSREKKERFSLILESASTNQTSMYLCASREDYEQYFGPGTRLTVT.

Here the CDR3 DNA reads TGTGCCAGCAGCTTAAGGGGGCCTAGCGGGGTCGGCTACGAGCAGTACTTC. It is translated as CASSLRGPSGVGYEQYF. The chain employs TRBV7-2 and TRBJ2-7; 9 positions match TRBD2. CDR1 and CDR2 (germline): SGHTA, FQGNSA. V was clipped by 2 bases and J by 3 bases; unmatched bases: 11. The CDR3 spans 17 residues.

The chain couples TRBV11-3 to TRBJ2-1, with 8 bases that match TRBD2. The CDR3 totals 15 residues. Germline V gene sequence: CDR1 SGHNT, CDR2 YENEEA. After removal of 1 base from V and 9 bases from J, the junction contained 8 bases not matched to a gene. CDR3 protein: CASSLVGSGVAEQFF. CDR3 DNA: TGTGCCAGCAGCTTAGTGGGTAGCGGGGTTGCTGAGCAGTTCTTC.